The present entry profiles one T cell receptor (beta chain) with its context. Its antigen is as yet unknown. The data derive from a study of cytomegalovirus exposure and HLA in healthy donors. Background on the study: An earlier analysis identified some 110 million unique TCR beta sequences in approximately 190 million T cells. Study-wide findings and caveats: A missense variant in DCLRE1C was later tied to TCR beta V- and J-gene trimming.

This CDR3 has 18 amino acids. Looked up from germline, CDR1 is PRHDT and CDR2 is FYEKMQ (reference sequence). The trim removed 5 bases at V and 1 base at J, leaving 13 bases unmatched. PCR amplification relied on 60 Vbeta primers (plus 13 Jbeta primers). The data were produced by immunoSEQ multiplex PCR, yet TCRdb's version contains in-frame clones alone and is incomplete. The sample shows fewer than 200,000 clones, about four fifths of them seen only once. Healthy bone marrow donors made up the cohort. This sequence originates from a woman aged 45 to 65 in good health and CMV-seronegative. Sequences were obtained from PBMCs. The chain joins TRBV13 to TRBJ2-3; 9 nucleotides line up with TRBD2. This chain's CDR3 is CASSTGTSLALGTDTQYF. CDR3 sequence (DNA): TGTGCCAGCAGCACCGGGACTAGCTTGGCTTTGGGCACAGATACGCAGTATTTT.